What follows describes a single TCR beta chain. The antigen remains undetermined. Sample treatment: 19 received Ad26.COV2.S at low or high dose, single or two shots; about 5 received placebo; per-sample allocation not given. Sampling was done on day 63 after the first vaccine or placebo injection. The source of the sample is a study of Ad26.COV2.S vaccination and SARS-CoV-2 variants. Study overall: By the intramuscular route, Ad26.COV2.S was given once, or twice 56 days apart.

Clones were read by immunoSEQ multiplex PCR, and TCRdb kept only the in-frame ones, dropping some. The table has a few hundred thousand clones, 89% seen once. The CDR3 length is 15 residues. Points from the study as a whole: Across vaccine and placebo recipients, the breadth of non-spike TCRs was similar. Quantification of TCR breadth and depth may have yielded underestimates of total T cell responses.

The clonotype comes from a person between 18 and 65 years old who received the Ad26.COV2.S COVID-19 vaccine or a placebo. The rearrangement uses TRBV21-1 and TRBJ1-5; the table names TRBD1, a call not compared with the DNA. TRBV21-1 is an annotated pseudogene. The source was peripheral blood, collected in a trial of Ad26.COV2.S vaccine versus placebo. This CDR3 reads CASSKAVAGNQPQHF. The DNA of the CDR3 is TGTGCCAGCAGCAAAGCGGTGGCAGGCAATCAGCCCCAGCATTTT.